The T cell receptor (beta chain) under discussion was sequenced for a study of tumor and adjacent non-tumor tissue in lung cancer. A modified ARM-PCR protocol with three rounds of nested PCR amplified TCRbeta. TCRdb processed the multiplex PCR reads anew with MiXCR; each CDR3 protein has one entry. This sample carries over 100,000 distinct CDR3 sequences, roughly 80% of them seen once, and the ten largest clones take around 37%. Study-wide results and caveats: Top 100 clones took a larger repertoire share in normal lung.

This sample's RNA came from whole unsorted tissue. Regarding this clonotype: Its antigen is unidentified. A read error may produce the germline difference seen at one junction end.

The V gene's germline CDR1 is MDHEN and CDR2 SYDVKM. CDR3 length: 15 residues. The chain is built from TRBV28 and TRBJ1-5; D not certain. The origin of this receptor is a woman aged 60-75 years with non-small cell lung cancer. The specimen sequenced was lung tumor tissue. The CDR3 bases are TGTGCCAACAGCCAGATACAGACTAGCGATCAGCCCCAGCATTTT. Residues: CANSQIQTSDQPQHF.